This T cell receptor (beta chain) was recovered during a study of blood T cell repertoires in COVID-19. Whole-study context: Italy, Spain and the United States were the sources of the convalescent and acute COVID-19 samples.

Those who participated ranged in age from 18 to 89 years and resided in around 22 US areas. V shed 5 bases, J shed 8 bases, and the junction held 14 bases outside the gene matches. The CDR3 extends over 16 amino acids. Germline CDR1 LNHDA, CDR2 SQIVND (reference sequence). Per the authors' pipeline: Estimation of nucleated cell counts relied on the amplification of reference gene primers. Libraries were prepared by immunoSEQ multiplex PCR; TCRdb keeps only in-frame clonotypes and omits some of them. V and J calls plus clone size are reproduced from that table; the DNA served to infer D and trimming. Of about 250,000 clones listed, around 86% are singletons.

The sample comprised PBMCs or T cells enriched from blood (not recorded which). The sequence derives from a man aged 40-49 years who had recovered from COVID-19. The chain has TRBV19 and TRBJ1-2, with 10 bases aligning to TRBD1. CDR3: CASSSSGQGVFMGYTF. The CDR3 coding sequence is TGTGCCAGTAGTTCCTCCGGACAGGGGGTGTTTATGGGCTACACCTTC.